The clone carrying this T cell receptor beta chain was seen a few times. The antigen is undetermined. This sample was taken from a study of T-cell reconstitution after alpha-beta-depleted transplantation in children. Study-level results: By one year post-transplant, T-cell counts and diversity largely arose from T cells that were newly produced. About two months after transplant, alpha-beta T cells reportedly came from several hundred expanded graft clones. Surviving thymic progenitors and recipient T cells were the source of high TCRbeta diversity at day 60 in some patients.

V was pared by 8 bases and J by 2 bases, with 0 bases of the junction left unmatched. This CDR3 contains 12 residues. CDR1 is WSHSY, CDR2 SAAADI, per germline. A TCRbeta library incorporating unique molecular identifiers was prepared. One entry per CDR3 protein, called by TCRdb with MiXCR from the PCR reads. The data show about 980,000 distinct CDR3 sequences, around 30% seen once. This chain joins TRBV10-2 and TRBJ1-5, with 7 bases matching TRBD1. This receptor was obtained from a boy under three years old who had a stem cell transplant for SCID, so the T cells may come from the graft donor. This specimen was PBMCs, mostly from graft donor cells, taken 360 days after TCRalphabeta/CD19-depleted stem cell transplant. This CDR3 reads CASGQGNQPQHF. The DNA of the CDR3 is TGCGCCAGCGGACAGGGCAATCAGCCCCAGCATTTT.